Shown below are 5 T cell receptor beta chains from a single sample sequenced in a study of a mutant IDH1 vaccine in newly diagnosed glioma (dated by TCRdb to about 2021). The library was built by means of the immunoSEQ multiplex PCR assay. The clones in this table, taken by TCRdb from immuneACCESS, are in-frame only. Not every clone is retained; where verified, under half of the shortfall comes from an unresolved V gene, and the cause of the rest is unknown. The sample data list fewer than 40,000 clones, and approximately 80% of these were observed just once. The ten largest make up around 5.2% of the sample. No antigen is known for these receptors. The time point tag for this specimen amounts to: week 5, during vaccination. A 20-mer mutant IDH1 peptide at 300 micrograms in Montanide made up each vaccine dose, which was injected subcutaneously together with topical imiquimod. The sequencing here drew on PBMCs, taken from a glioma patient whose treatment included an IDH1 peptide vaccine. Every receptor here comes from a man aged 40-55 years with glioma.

CDR3 in DNA: TGTGCCAGCTCAACCGGGACATTGAACACTGAAGCTTTCTTT. It is translated as CASSTGTLNTEAFF. The rearrangement joins TRBV18 to TRBJ1-1; the D gene is possibly TRBD1 (6 bases). Trimming left V 5 bases short and J 0 bases short, with 10 bases between. CDR1 and CDR2 (germline): KGHSH, LQKENI. The CDR3 contains 14 residues.

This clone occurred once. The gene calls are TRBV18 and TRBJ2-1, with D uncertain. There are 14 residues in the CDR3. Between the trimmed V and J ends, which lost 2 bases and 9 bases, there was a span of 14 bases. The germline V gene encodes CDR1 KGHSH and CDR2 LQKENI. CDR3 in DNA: TGTGCCAGCTCACCAGCCGAAACAGTAGGTGAGCAGTTCTTC. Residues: CASSPAETVGEQFF.

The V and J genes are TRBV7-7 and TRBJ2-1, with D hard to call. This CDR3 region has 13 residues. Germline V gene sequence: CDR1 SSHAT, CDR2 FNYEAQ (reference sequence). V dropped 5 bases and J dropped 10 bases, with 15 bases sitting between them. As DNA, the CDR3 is TGTGCCAGCAGCACGACGGCGGTGGGGGAGCAGTTCTTC. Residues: CASSTTAVGEQFF.

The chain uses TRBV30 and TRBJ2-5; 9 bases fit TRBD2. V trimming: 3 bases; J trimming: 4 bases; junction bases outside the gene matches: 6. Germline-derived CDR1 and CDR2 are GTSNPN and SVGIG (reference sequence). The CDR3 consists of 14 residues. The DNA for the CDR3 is TGTGCCTGGAGCGCGTCGCGGGGGGGAGAGACCCAGTACTTC. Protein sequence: CAWSASRGGETQYF. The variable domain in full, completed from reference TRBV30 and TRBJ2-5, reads SQTIHQWPATLVQPVGSPLSLECTVEGTSNPNLYWYRQAAGRGLQLLFYSVGIGQISSEVPQNLSASRPQDRQFILSSKKLLLSDSGFYLCAWSASRGGETQYFGPGTRLLVL.

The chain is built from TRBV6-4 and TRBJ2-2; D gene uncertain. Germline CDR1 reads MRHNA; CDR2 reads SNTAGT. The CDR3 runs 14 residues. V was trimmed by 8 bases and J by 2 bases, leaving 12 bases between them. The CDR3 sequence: CASERNSNTGELFF. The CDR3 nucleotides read TGTGCCAGCGAACGAAACAGCAACACCGGGGAGCTGTTTTTT.